This TCR beta chain was captured in a study of blood T cell repertoires in COVID-19. Sequencing was performed with immunoSEQ multiplex PCR; in TCRdb, only in-frame clones are kept and a portion is missing. The sample lists 300,000 to 400,000 clones, around nine tenths occurring once. Germline V gene sequence: CDR1 SEHNR, CDR2 FQNEAQ (reference sequence). The CDR3 has 13 amino acids. V lost 5 bases and J lost 7, with 14 bases in between. The receptor's source is a woman in her seventies with COVID-19, enrolled during active disease. The chain employs TRBV7-9 and TRBJ1-1, with D hard to call. Material: peripheral blood. CDR3: CASSPEAAIEAFF. CDR3 bases: TGTGCCAGCAGCCCCGAGGCCGCCATTGAAGCTTTCTTT.